This T cell receptor beta chain comes out of a study of tumor-infiltrating lymphocytes in primary liver carcinoma. Study-wide background: The patients presented with primary liver carcinoma, which was managed through surgical resection. Donors had hepatocellular carcinoma or combined HCC and intrahepatic cholangiocarcinoma. Overall study results and limits: Tumor-adjacent and tumor-blood pairs showed less overlap than tumor region pairs.

To note about this clonotype: Its antigen is undetermined. This clone may be a read error of a much larger clone one base away.

V gave up 7 bases and J gave up 5 bases, with 17 bases separating them. The V gene's germline CDR1 is SGHDN and CDR2 FVKESK. The CDR3 length is 14 residues. RNA isolated from unsorted whole blood supplied the blood RNA, with germline DNA also extracted. Researchers generated TCR beta cDNA from about 450 ng of total RNA, relying on a constant-region primer. Library construction for TCR beta comprised three nested multiplex PCR rounds performed with slightly modified ARM-PCR. TRBV1-TRBV30 forward primers and a C-beta reverse primer were used in the first two PCR rounds, which each ran for about 9 cycles. MiXCR, run by TCRdb on the multiplex PCR reads, gives a single entry per CDR3 protein. The sample lists about 210,000 distinct CDR3 sequences, about 61% occurring once.

This chain connects TRBV14 to TRBJ2-5; no clear D. The clonotype originates from an older woman with primary liver carcinoma and hepatitis B virus infection. Sample: peripheral blood. CDR3 in amino acids: CASNRGLAVETQYF. In DNA, the CDR3 is TGTGCCAGCAACCGCGGATTGGCGGTGGAGACCCAGTACTTC.